The 27 T cell receptor beta chains in this list originate from one sample, sequenced in a study of blood T cells in healthy people across ages. For the second PCR, which ran for roughly 6 to 12 cycles, a sample-barcoded 5' primer and a J-beta primer mix were used. TCRdb used MiXCR to reprocess the 5' RACE reads, holding one entry per CDR3 protein. Of about 1.7 million distinct CDR3 sequences in the sample, about 30% were seen once. The sample taken for sequencing was blood. Source of these receptors: a woman aged 25 to 39 in good health.

The rearrangement uses TRBV7-9 and TRBJ1-4; D is unclear. The CDR3 length is 13 residues. Trimming took off 5 bases at V and 8 bases at J, with 12 bases between the two ends. Germline CDR1 is SEHNR and CDR2 is FQNEAQ (reference sequence). The chain's CDR3 is CASSNGREEKLFF. The DNA for the CDR3 is TGTGCCAGCAGCAACGGACGTGAGGAAAAACTGTTTTTT. Together with reference TRBV7-9 and TRBJ1-4, the CDR3 gives the full variable domain: DTGVSQNPRHKITKRGQNVTFRCDPISEHNRLYWYRQTLGQGPEFLTYFQNEAQLEKSRLLSDRFSAERPKGSFSTLEIQRTEQGDSAMYLCASSNGREEKLFFGSGTQLSVL.

At least ten counts were recorded for this clonotype. CDR3 region: CASSESTDLGKNIQYF. CDR3 coding DNA: TGCGCCAGCAGTGAGTCGACTGACTTGGGCAAAAACATTCAGTACTTC. The gene calls are TRBV10-1 and TRBJ2-4, with D uncertain. This CDR3 is built from 16 residues. CDR1 is WNHNN, CDR2 SYGVQD, per germline (reference sequence). V gave up 0 bases and J gave up 3 bases, with 12 bases separating them.

This clonotype occurred a few times. At one end the junction does not follow the germline gene, possibly because of a read error. The chain carries TRBV3-1 and TRBJ2-3; tentatively, D is TRBD2 (6 bases). The CDR3 loop spans 16 amino acids. The germline CDR1 and CDR2 sequences are LGHDT and YNNKEL (reference sequence). As DNA, the CDR3 is TGTGCCGGCAGCCACCCGGGACTCGAAGTCGCCAGTACGCAGTATTTT. Protein: CAGSHPGLEVASTQYF.

Ten or more counts support this clonotype. This chain connects TRBV29-1 to TRBJ1-2; D is possibly TRBD1 (5 bases). Germline CDR1 SQVTM, CDR2 ANQGSEA. Trimming stripped 0 bases from V and 7 bases from J, with 12 bases between. This CDR3 region has 13 residues. CDR3 DNA sequence: TGCAGCGTTGAAGATCTAGCAGGGCCTGGCTACACCTTC. Translation: CSVEDLAGPGYTF.

The rearrangement joins TRBV5-6 to TRBJ1-3; 7 bases match TRBD1. Germline V gene lookup returns CDR1 SGHDT and CDR2 YYEEEE. This CDR3 region has 17 residues. The V gene end was trimmed by 2 bases and the J gene end by 0 bases; junction bases not matched to a gene: 8. Written as DNA, the CDR3 is TGTGCCAGCAGCTTTCCAAACAGGGGCTTCTCTGGAAACACCATATATTTT. It encodes CASSFPNRGFSGNTIYF.

The chain recombines TRBV11-2 with TRBJ2-1; 11 bases agree with TRBD2. Trimming removed 2 bases from V and 6 bases from J; junction bases left unmatched: 12. The CDR3 totals 18 residues. CDR1 SGHAT and CDR2 FQNNGV come from the germline V gene. CDR3 residues: CASSLRELTSGASNEQFF. CDR3 in DNA: TGTGCCAGCAGCTTAAGGGAGTTGACTAGCGGGGCTTCCAATGAGCAGTTCTTC.

The chain couples TRBV28 to TRBJ2-1; unclear D gene. CDR3 size: 14 residues. V was cut by 7 bases and J by 7 bases, with 17 bases left in between. Germline V lookup: CDR1 MDHEN, CDR2 SYDVKM. The DNA of the CDR3 is TGTGCCAGCAAGAGCCAGGCGACAATGAATGAGCAGTTCTTC. It yields the protein CASKSQATMNEQFF.

V usage is TRBV20-1 and J usage is TRBJ2-1, with a tentative D call TRBD2 (6 bases). The CDR3 loop spans 21 amino acids. CDR1 and CDR2 (germline): DFQATT, SNEGSKA (reference sequence). The germline V and J ends were trimmed by 1 base and 0 bases, with 28 bases remaining between them. CDR3 coding DNA: TGCAGTGCTAGAGCCGTTAGGACCAAGGCGCCACCCGGGAGCTCCTACAATGAGCAGTTCTTC. Protein sequence: CSARAVRTKAPPGSSYNEQFF.

There are many counts of this clonotype. This chain links TRBV9 with TRBJ2-5; D unclear. With 0 bases removed from V and 0 bases from J, the gap between germline ends came to 6 bases. Germline V CDR1 and CDR2: SGDLS, YYNGEE. CDR3 length: 14 amino acids. The CDR3 loop reads CASSVGADQETQYF. The CDR3 coding sequence is TGTGCCAGCAGCGTAGGGGCAGACCAAGAGACCCAGTACTTC.

This clonotype was observed at least ten times. The chain carries TRBV3-1 and TRBJ2-5; TRBD1 aligns across 10 bases. CDR1 is LGHDT, CDR2 YNNKEL, per germline (reference sequence). The CDR3 sequence is 16 residues long. V gave up 0 bases and J gave up 3 bases; unmatched junction bases: 4. DNA of the CDR3: TGTGCCAGCAGCCAAGAACGAGGGACAGGGGAAGAGACCCAGTACTTC. Translating it yields CASSQERGTGEETQYF.

This chain joins TRBV6-1 and TRBJ1-1, with D uncertain. The CDR3 is 13 amino acids. The germline gives CDR1 MNHNS, CDR2 SASEGT. With 4 bases removed from V and 0 bases from J, the gap between germline ends came to 6 bases. The CDR3 protein is CASSAKVNTEAFF. The CDR3, as DNA: TGTGCCAGCAGTGCAAAGGTGAACACTGAAGCTTTCTTT.

This clonotype showed up many times. The gene calls are TRBV20-1 and TRBJ2-4; 7 nucleotides agree with TRBD2. The CDR3 sequence is 15 residues long. Germline CDR1 and CDR2: DFQATT and SNEGSKA (reference sequence). J gave up 9 bases and V 0 bases, and 11 bases lay outside the gene matches. As DNA, the CDR3 is TGCAGTGCTAGAGATCAAGGGGCTAGCGGACCCATTCAGTACTTC. It encodes CSARDQGASGPIQYF.

Concerning this clonotype: A much larger clone sits a single nucleotide away, making a read error possible. The chain combines TRBV4-3 with TRBJ2-7, with D tentatively TRBD1 (6 bases). Germline V gives CDR1 LGHNA, CDR2 YSLEER. V was shortened by 2 bases and J by 6 bases, with 23 bases between the two germline ends. The CDR3 sequence is 17 residues long. The CDR3 spells CASSQRVGGDLTCEQYF. CDR3 DNA: TGCGCCAGCAGCCAAAGGGTAGGGGGAGACCTCACTTGCGAGCAGTACTTC.

The chain joins TRBV29-1 to TRBJ2-2; 8 positions match TRBD1. Per germline, CDR1 SQVTM and CDR2 ANQGSEA. The J segment lost 8 bases and the V segment lost 2 bases, leaving 7 bases of the junction unmatched. This CDR3 region has 14 residues. As DNA, the CDR3 is TGCAGCGTTGAACTTGGCAGGGGGCGGGGGGAGCTGTTTTTT. Protein product: CSVELGRGRGELFF.

In its sample, this clonotype was seen a few times. V is TRBV6-4 and J is TRBJ2-2; the D gene is possibly TRBD1 (5 bases). Germline V gives CDR1 MRHNA, CDR2 SNTAGT. This CDR3 is built from 14 residues. Trimming shortened V by 5 bases and J by 10 bases, and 17 bases separated the two germline ends. The CDR3 coding sequence is TGTGCCAGCAGTCCCCAGGGTTATAACGAGGAGCTGTTTTTT. It translates to CASSPQGYNEELFF.

This clonotype has a count of ten or more. CDR3 protein: CASSIRGGASYEQYF. In nucleotides, the CDR3 is TGTGCCAGCAGTATTAGAGGGGGCGCGTCCTACGAGCAGTACTTC. The chain is built from TRBV6-2 or TRBV6-3 and TRBJ2-7; 7 nucleotides align to TRBD1. With V trimmed by 5 bases and J by 1 base, 8 bases remained unmatched. CDR3 length: 15 residues. Germline-derived CDR1 and CDR2 are MNHEY and SVGEGT.

The V and J genes are TRBV2 and TRBJ1-5; possible D gene TRBD1, 6 bases. The CDR3 spans 15 residues. In germline, CDR1 is SNHLY, CDR2 FYNNEI. V was shortened by 6 bases and J by 1 base, with 13 bases between the two germline ends. Here the CDR3 reads CASRDSLGSNQPQHF. The CDR3, as DNA: TGTGCCAGCAGGGACAGCTTGGGAAGCAATCAGCCCCAGCATTTT.

This clonotype was picked up a small number of times. The chain is built from TRBV4-1 and TRBJ1-5; unclear D gene. This CDR3 is built from 13 residues. CDR1 is MGHRA, CDR2 YSYEKL, per germline. The V end lost 1 base, the J end lost 7 bases, and 8 bases lay between the germline ends. CDR3 loop: CASSQAKEQPQHF. CDR3 in DNA: TGCGCCAGCAGCCAAGCTAAAGAACAGCCCCAGCATTTT.

In regard to this clonotype: Given a much more abundant clone one base away, this may be a read error. The chain links TRBV10-3 to TRBJ2-1; D not resolved. CDR1 and CDR2 from the germline V gene are ENHRY and SYGVKD. The germline V and J ends were trimmed by 3 bases and 5 bases, with 2 bases remaining between them. This CDR3 spans 11 amino acids. Written as DNA, the CDR3 is TGTGCCATCAGTGAACACAATGAGCAGTTCTTC. Translation: CAISEHNEQFF.

This clonotype was observed a handful of times. The genes are TRBV6-1 and TRBJ2-1; D gene uncertain. The germline CDR1 and CDR2 sequences are MNHNS and SASEGT. The CDR3 sequence is 12 residues long. Trimming pared 2 bases from V and 10 bases from J, leaving 9 bases between. The DNA for the CDR3 is TGTGCCAGCAGTGAACTCATAGGCGAGCAGTTCTTC. Translation gives CASSELIGEQFF.

This clonotype was detected only a few times. V and J are TRBV11-2 and TRBJ2-7; D not certain. This CDR3 comprises 16 residues. Germline-derived CDR1 and CDR2 are SGHAT and FQNNGV. V was shortened by 7 bases and J by 0 bases, with 19 bases between the two germline ends. As DNA, the CDR3 is TGTGCCAGCACTCCAGATCTAGTGGCATCCTCCTACGAGCAGTACTTC. It yields the protein CASTPDLVASSYEQYF.

The chain uses TRBV20-1 and TRBJ2-1, with unresolved D. With 0 bases removed from V and 3 bases from J, the gap between germline ends came to 3 bases. The CDR3 is 12 residues long. Germline-derived CDR1 and CDR2 are DFQATT and SNEGSKA (reference sequence). CDR3 nucleotides: TGCAGTGCTAGAGAGGACTACAATGAGCAGTTCTTC. This codes for CSAREDYNEQFF.

This clonotype showed up just a few times. The chain uses TRBV7-8 and TRBJ2-7; D may correspond to TRBD1 or TRBD2 (5 bases each). V shed 5 bases and J shed 2 bases, with 16 bases lying between them. The CDR3 runs 15 residues. Germline V CDR1 and CDR2: SGHVS, FQNEAQ. CDR3 DNA sequence: TGTGCCAGCAGCCCATCGAGGGGTCGCACCTACGAGCAGTACTTC. This translates into CASSPSRGRTYEQYF. Full variable domain (outside the CDR3, taken from reference TRBV7-8 and TRBJ2-7): GAGVSQSPRYKVAKRGQDVALRCDPISGHVSLFWYQQALGQGPEFLTYFQNEAQLDKSGLPSDRFFAERPEGSVSTLKIQRTQQEDSAVYLCASSPSRGRTYEQYFGPGTRLTVT.

This clonotype appeared many times. The chain couples TRBV2 to TRBJ2-1, with 9 bases fitting TRBD2. Germline V gene lookup returns CDR1 SNHLY and CDR2 FYNNEI. The CDR3 is 15 residues long. Trimming removed 1 base from V and 8 bases from J; junction bases left unmatched: 6. The CDR3 here is CASSEVLAGFDEQFF. CDR3 DNA sequence: TGTGCCAGCAGTGAAGTACTAGCGGGCTTTGATGAGCAGTTCTTC.

This clonotype occurred a few times. This chain uses TRBV7-9 with TRBJ1-1, with no clear D. V lost 1 base to trimming and J lost 2 bases, with 11 bases between them. From germline, CDR1 is SEHNR and CDR2 FQNEAQ (reference sequence). The CDR3 extends over 15 amino acids. The CDR3 nucleotides are TGTGCCAGCAGCTTAGAAGGTCTACCCAACACTGAAGCTTTCTTT. Protein product: CASSLEGLPNTEAFF.

This clonotype was observed at least ten times. The chain joins TRBV7-2 to TRBJ2-3; D gene uncertain. Trimming cost V 5 bases and J 5 bases, with 8 bases left between them. From germline, CDR1 is SGHTA and CDR2 FQGNSA. The length of the CDR3 is 12 residues. This CDR3 is CASSPSVDTQYF. In DNA, the CDR3 is TGTGCCAGCAGCCCGTCCGTAGATACGCAGTATTTT.

This clonotype was seen only a few times. The V and J genes are TRBV10-2 and TRBJ2-7, with 7 nucleotides matching TRBD1. The CDR3 runs 15 residues. From germline, CDR1 is WSHSY and CDR2 SAAADI. J lost 2 bases, V lost 6 bases, and 10 bases had no gene match. CDR3 region: CASRETTGLTYEQYF. The CDR3 DNA follows: TGCGCCAGCAGGGAAACGACAGGGTTGACCTACGAGCAGTACTTC.